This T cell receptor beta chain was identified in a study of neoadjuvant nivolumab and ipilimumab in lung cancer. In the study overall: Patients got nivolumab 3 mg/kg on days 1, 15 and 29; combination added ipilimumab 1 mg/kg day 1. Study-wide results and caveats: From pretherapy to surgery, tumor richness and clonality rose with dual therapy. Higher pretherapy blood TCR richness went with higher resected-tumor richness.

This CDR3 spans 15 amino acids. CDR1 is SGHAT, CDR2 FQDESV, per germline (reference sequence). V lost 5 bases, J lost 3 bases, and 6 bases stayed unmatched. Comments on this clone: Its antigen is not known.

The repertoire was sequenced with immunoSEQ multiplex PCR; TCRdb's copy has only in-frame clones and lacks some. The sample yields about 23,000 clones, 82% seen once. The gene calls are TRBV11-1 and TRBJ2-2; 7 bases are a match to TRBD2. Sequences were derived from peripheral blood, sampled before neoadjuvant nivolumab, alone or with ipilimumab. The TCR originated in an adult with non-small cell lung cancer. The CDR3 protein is CASSHRDYYTGELFF. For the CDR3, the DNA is TGTGCCAGCAGCCACCGGGACTACTACACCGGGGAGCTGTTTTTT.